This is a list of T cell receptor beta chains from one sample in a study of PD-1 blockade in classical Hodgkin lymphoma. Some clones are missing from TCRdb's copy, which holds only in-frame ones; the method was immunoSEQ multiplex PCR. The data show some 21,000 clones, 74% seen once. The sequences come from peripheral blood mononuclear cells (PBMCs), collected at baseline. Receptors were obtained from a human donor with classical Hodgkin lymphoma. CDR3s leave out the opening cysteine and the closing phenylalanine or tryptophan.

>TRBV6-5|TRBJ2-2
ASSLGQSTGELF
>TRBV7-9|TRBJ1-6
ASSLVGPENNSPLH
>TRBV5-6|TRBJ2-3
ASGGLADTQY
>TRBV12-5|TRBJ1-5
ASGSGDQPQH
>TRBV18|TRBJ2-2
ASSPKTGDTGELF
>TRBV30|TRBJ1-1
AGRGAGAGAEAF
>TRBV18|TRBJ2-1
ASSPGTSGEREQF
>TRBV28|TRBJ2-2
ASSLFLIPWLAGFSGELF
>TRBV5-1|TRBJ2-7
ASSFSGDSYEQY
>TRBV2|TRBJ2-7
ASSEAGGLRTSEQY
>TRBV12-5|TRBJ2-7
ASGLVDSYEQY
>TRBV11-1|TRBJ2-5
ASSLPGGFQETQY
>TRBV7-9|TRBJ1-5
ASSFEGDNQPQH
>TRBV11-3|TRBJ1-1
ASSPSGYTEAF
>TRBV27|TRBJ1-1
ASSFRGGNTEAF